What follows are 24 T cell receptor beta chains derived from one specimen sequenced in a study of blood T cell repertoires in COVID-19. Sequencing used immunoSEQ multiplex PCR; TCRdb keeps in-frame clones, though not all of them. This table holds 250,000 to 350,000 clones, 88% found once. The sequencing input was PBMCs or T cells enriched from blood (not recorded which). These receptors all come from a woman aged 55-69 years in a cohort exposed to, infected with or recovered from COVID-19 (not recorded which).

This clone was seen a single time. CDR3 DNA sequence: TGTGCCAGCAGGAGAGCGGGGAGCTCCTACGAGCAGTACTTC. This translates into CASRRAGSSYEQYF. The chain recombines TRBV6-5 with TRBJ2-7, with 7 bases fitting TRBD2. Germline values: CDR1 MNHEY, CDR2 SVGAGI. The CDR3 contains 14 residues. Trimming cost V 6 bases and J 0 bases; bases outside gene matches: 5.

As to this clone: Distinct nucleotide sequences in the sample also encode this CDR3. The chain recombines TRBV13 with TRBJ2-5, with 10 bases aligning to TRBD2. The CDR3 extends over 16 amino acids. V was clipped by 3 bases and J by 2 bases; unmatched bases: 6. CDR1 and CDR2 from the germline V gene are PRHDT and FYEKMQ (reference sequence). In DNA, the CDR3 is TGTGCCAGCAGCTTGGGTCGGACTAGCGGACAAGAGACCCAGTACTTC. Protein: CASSLGRTSGQETQYF. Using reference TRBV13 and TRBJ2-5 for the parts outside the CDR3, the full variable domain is AAGVIQSPRHLIKEKRETATLKCYPIPRHDTVYWYQQGPGQDPQFLISFYEKMQSDKGSIPDRFSAQQFSDYHSELNMSSLELGDSALYFCASSLGRTSGQETQYFGPGTRLLVL.

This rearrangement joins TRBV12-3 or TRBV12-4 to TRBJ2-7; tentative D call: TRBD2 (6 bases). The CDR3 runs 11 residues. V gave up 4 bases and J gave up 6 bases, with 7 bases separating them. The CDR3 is CASSYGGEQYF. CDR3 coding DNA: TGTGCCAGCAGTTACGGGGGCGAGCAGTACTTC.

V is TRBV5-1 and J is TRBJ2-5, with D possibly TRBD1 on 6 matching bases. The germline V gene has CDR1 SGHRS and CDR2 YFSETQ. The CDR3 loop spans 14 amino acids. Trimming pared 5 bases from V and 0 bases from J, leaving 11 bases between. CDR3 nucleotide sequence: TGCGCCAGCAGTCGTGGGGACAACCAAGAGACCCAGTACTTC. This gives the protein CASSRGDNQETQYF.

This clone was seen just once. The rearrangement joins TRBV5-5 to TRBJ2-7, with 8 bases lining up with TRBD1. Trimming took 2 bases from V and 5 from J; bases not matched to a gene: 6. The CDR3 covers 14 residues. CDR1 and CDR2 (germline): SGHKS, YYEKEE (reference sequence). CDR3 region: CASSLLTGEHEQYF. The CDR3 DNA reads TGTGCCAGCAGCTTACTGACAGGGGAGCACGAGCAGTACTTC.

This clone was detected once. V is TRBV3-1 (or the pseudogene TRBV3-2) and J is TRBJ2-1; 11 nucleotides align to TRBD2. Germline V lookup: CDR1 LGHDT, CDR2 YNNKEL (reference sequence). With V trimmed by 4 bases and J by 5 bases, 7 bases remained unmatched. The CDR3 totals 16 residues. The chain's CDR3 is CASSPLLAGVDNEQFF. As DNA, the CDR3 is TGTGCCAGCAGCCCCCTACTAGCGGGGGTAGACAATGAGCAGTTCTTC.

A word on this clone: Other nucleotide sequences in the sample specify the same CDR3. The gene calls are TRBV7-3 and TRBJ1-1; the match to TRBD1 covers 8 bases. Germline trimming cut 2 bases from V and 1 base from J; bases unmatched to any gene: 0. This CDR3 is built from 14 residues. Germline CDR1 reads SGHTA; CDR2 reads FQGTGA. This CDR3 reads CASSLGTGNTEAFF. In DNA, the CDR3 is TGTGCCAGCAGCTTAGGGACAGGGAACACTGAAGCTTTCTTT.

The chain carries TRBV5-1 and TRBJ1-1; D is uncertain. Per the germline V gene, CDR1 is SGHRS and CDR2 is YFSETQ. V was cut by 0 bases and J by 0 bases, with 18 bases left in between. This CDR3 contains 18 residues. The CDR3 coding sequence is TGCGCCAGCAGCTTGGGGTTGTCGGGGTTTAGGATGAACACTGAAGCTTTCTTT. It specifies CASSLGLSGFRMNTEAFF.

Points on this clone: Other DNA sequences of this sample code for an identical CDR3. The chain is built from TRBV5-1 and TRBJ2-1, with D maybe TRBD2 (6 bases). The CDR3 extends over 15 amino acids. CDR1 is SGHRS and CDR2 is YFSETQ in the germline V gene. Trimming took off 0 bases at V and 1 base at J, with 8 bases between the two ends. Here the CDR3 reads CASSLDGSSYNEQFF. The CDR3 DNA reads TGCGCCAGCAGCTTGGACGGGAGTTCCTACAATGAGCAGTTCTTC.

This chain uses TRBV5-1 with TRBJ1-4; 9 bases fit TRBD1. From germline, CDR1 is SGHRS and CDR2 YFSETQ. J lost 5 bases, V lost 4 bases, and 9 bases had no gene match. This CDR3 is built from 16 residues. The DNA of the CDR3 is TGCGCCAGCAGCCTACGGGGGGACAGGGAGAATGAAAAACTGTTTTTT. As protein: CASSLRGDRENEKLFF.

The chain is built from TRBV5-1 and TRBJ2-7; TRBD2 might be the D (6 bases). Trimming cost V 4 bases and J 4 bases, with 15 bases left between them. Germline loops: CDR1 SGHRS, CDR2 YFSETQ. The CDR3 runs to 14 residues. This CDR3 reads CASSHSGTQYEQYF. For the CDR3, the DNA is TGCGCCAGCAGCCACTCCGGGACTCAATACGAGCAGTACTTC.

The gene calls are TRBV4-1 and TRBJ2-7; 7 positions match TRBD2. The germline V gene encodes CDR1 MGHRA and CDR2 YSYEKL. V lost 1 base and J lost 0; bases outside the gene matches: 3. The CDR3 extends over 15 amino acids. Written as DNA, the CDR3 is TGCGCCAGCAGCCAAGCCGGACTAGTCTCCTACGAGCAGTACTTC. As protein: CASSQAGLVSYEQYF.

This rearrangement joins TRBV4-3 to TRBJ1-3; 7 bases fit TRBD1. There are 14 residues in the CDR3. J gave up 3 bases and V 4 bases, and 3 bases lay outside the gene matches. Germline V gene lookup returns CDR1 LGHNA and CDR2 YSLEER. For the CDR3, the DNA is TGCGCCAGCAGCCGAACAGGGGATGGAAACACCATATATTTT. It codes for CASSRTGDGNTIYF.

CDR3 residues: CASSEITSSGSYF. The DNA for the CDR3 is TGTGCCAGCAGTGAAATAACCAGTAGCGGGTCCTACTTC. The V gene is TRBV6-1, the J gene TRBJ2-7, with 7 positions matching TRBD2. This CDR3 region has 13 residues. Germline V gene lookup returns CDR1 MNHNS and CDR2 SASEGT. The trim removed 2 bases at V and 13 bases at J, leaving 11 bases unmatched.

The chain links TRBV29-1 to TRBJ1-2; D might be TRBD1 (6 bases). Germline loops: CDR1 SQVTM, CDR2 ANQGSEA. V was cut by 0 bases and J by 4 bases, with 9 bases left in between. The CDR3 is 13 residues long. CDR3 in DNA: TGCAGCGTTGAAGACAGGGGTGGCTATGGCTACACCTTC. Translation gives CSVEDRGGYGYTF.

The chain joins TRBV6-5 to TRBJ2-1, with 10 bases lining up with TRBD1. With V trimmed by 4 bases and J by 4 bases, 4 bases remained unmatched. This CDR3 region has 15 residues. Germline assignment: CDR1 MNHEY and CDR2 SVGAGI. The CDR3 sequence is CASSWDRGNYNEQFF. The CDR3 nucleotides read TGTGCCAGCAGTTGGGACAGGGGAAATTACAATGAGCAGTTCTTC.

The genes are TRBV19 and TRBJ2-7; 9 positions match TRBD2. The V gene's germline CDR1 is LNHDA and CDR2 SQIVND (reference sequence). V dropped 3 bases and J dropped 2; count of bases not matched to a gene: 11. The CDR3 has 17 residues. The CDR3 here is CASSIQELAGRAYEQYF. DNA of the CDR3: TGTGCCAGTAGTATCCAAGAACTAGCGGGCAGAGCCTACGAGCAGTACTTC.

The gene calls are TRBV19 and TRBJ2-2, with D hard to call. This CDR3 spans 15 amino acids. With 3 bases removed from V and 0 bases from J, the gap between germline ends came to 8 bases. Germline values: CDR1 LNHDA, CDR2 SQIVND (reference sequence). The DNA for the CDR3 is TGTGCCAGTAGTATGTGGGCTGCGAACACCGGGGAGCTGTTTTTT. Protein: CASSMWAANTGELFF.

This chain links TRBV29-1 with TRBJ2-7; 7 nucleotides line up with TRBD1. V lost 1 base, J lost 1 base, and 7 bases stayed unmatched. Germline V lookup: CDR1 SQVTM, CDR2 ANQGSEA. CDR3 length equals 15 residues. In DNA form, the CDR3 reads TGCAGCGTTGAAGTCGTACAGGGGATATCCTACGAGCAGTACTTC. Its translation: CSVEVVQGISYEQYF.

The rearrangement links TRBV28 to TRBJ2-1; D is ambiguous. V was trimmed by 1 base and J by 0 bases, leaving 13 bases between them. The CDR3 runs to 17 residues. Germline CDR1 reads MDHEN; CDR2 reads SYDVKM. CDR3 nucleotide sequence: TGTGCCAGCAGTTTATCCGGCCTAGGTACCTCCTACAATGAGCAGTTCTTC. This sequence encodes CASSLSGLGTSYNEQFF.

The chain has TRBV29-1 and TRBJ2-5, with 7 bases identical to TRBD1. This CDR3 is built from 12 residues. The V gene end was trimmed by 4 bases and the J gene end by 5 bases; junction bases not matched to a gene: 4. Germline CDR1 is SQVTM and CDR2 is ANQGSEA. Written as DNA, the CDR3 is TGCAGCGTTGGGGGACAGTCGGAGACCCAGTACTTC. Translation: CSVGGQSETQYF.

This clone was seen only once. The CDR3 DNA is TGTGCCAGCAGCTTATGGGACAGGGGAGGGGAGCAGTACTTC. This encodes CASSLWDRGGEQYF. This rearrangement joins TRBV7-8 to TRBJ2-7; 10 nucleotides agree with TRBD1. Germline-derived CDR1 and CDR2 are SGHVS and FQNEAQ. The CDR3 is 14 residues long. J gave up 7 bases and V 2 bases, and 5 bases lay outside the gene matches.

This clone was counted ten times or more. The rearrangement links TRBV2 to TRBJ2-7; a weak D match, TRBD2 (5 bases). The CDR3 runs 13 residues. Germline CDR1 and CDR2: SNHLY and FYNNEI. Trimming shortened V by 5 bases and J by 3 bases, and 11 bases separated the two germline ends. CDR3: CASSTRADYEQYF. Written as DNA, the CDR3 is TGTGCCAGCAGTACTAGGGCGGACTACGAGCAGTACTTC.

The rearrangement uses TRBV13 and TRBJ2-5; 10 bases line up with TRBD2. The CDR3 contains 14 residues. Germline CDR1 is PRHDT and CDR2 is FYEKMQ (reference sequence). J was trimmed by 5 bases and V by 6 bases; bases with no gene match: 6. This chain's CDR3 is CASRPSGRGETQYF. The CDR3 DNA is TGTGCCAGCAGACCCAGCGGGAGGGGTGAGACCCAGTACTTC.